This passage covers 26 T cell receptor beta chains from one sample sequenced in a study of T cells after yellow fever vaccination. TCRdb called the 5' RACE reads again in MiXCR, with one record for every CDR3 protein. The profile shows roughly 140,000 distinct CDR3 sequences, more than 6% of them singletons. The sample was CD4+ T cells sorted from PBMCs, taken 5 days after the yellow fever booster vaccination. These receptors originate from a man aged 25 to 40 who received the YFV17D yellow fever vaccine.

This clonotype was counted at least ten times. The chain carries TRBV7-2 and TRBJ2-1, with TRBD2 identical over 7 bases. The CDR3 loop spans 14 amino acids. Germline values: CDR1 SGHTA, CDR2 FQGNSA. J gave up 8 bases and V 2 bases, and 6 bases lay outside the gene matches. Here the CDR3 reads CASSLMGGEDEQFF. The DNA of the CDR3 is TGTGCCAGCAGCTTAATGGGGGGGGAGGATGAGCAGTTCTTC.

This clonotype was picked up many times. The V call is TRBV7-2, the J call TRBJ1-5; D uncertain. With 0 bases removed from V and 0 bases from J, the gap between germline ends came to 9 bases. The germline gives CDR1 SGHTA, CDR2 FQGNSA. The CDR3 sequence is 16 residues long. The CDR3 loop reads CASSLARSYSNQPQHF. CDR3 sequence (DNA): TGTGCCAGCAGCTTAGCCAGGAGTTATAGCAATCAGCCCCAGCATTTT. The full variable domain, rest sourced from reference TRBV7-2 and TRBJ1-5, is GAGVSQSPSNKVTEKGKDVELRCDPISGHTALYWYRQSLGQGLEFLIYFQGNSAPDKSGLPSDRFSAERTGGSVSTLTIQRTQQEDSAVYLCASSLARSYSNQPQHFGDGTRLSIL.

This clonotype was observed at least ten times. The J gene is TRBJ2-3, the V gene TRBV4-2; 15 bases map to TRBD2. The CDR3 consists of 17 residues. Germline CDR1 and CDR2: LGHNA and YNFKEQ. V dropped 1 base and J dropped 4; count of bases not matched to a gene: 3. Written as DNA, the CDR3 is TGTGCCAGCAGCCAAGGGACTAGCGGGAGGGGGCCAGATACGCAGTATTTT. Its protein is CASSQGTSGRGPDTQYF.

This clonotype was found many times. The chain couples TRBV7-6 to TRBJ2-5, with D unresolved. V was pared by 0 bases and J by 5 bases, with 13 bases between. Germline V lookup: CDR1 SGHVS, CDR2 FNYEAQ. The CDR3 spans 15 residues. CDR3 region: CASSLATHVLETQYF. As DNA, the CDR3 is TGTGCCAGCAGCTTAGCGACACACGTTTTGGAGACCCAGTACTTC.

In this sample, this clonotype turned up many times. The V gene is TRBV7-2, the J gene TRBJ2-2, with D possibly being TRBD2 (6 bases). The germline gives CDR1 SGHTA, CDR2 FQGNSA. Trimming took off 5 bases at V and 12 bases at J, with 19 bases between the two ends. This CDR3 contains 14 residues. The DNA for the CDR3 is TGTGCCAGCAGCAGCCTCCGGACTGCGGGGAAGCTGTTTTTT. It specifies CASSSLRTAGKLFF.

This clonotype was counted a few times. The chain couples TRBV15 to TRBJ2-7; D gene unclear. The CDR3 totals 12 residues. Trimming removed 2 bases from V and 5 bases from J, with 7 bases in between. Germline V gene data show CDR1 as LNHNV and CDR2 as YYDKDF (reference sequence). CDR3 DNA: TGTGCCACCAGCAGACCTTCTAACGAGCAGTACTTC. This sequence encodes CATSRPSNEQYF.

This clonotype was found many times. The chain combines TRBV7-2 with TRBJ2-2; D uncertain. Trimming stripped 3 bases from V and 2 bases from J, with 7 bases between. Germline CDR1 reads SGHTA; CDR2 reads FQGNSA. The CDR3 length is 14 residues. CDR3 DNA sequence: TGTGCCAGCAGCTTTCAGGCCAACACCGGGGAGCTGTTTTTT. Its translation is CASSFQANTGELFF.

This clonotype occurred many times. The CDR3, as DNA: TGTGCCAGCAGCAAAGTTGCGGGGACTAGCACAGATACGCAGTATTTT. Translation: CASSKVAGTSTDTQYF. The J gene is TRBJ2-3, the V gene TRBV21-1; TRBD2 is the table's D call and was not checked against the DNA. TRBV21-1 is a recognized pseudogene. The CDR3 runs 16 residues.

This clonotype was seen many times. The chain combines TRBV19 with TRBJ2-6, with 11 bases fitting TRBD1. The CDR3 has 18 residues. In germline, CDR1 is LNHDA, CDR2 SQIVND (reference sequence). V shed 5 bases, J shed 0 bases, and the junction held 6 bases outside the gene matches. The CDR3 reads CASSATGTGGSGANVLTF. The CDR3 DNA sequence: TGTGCCAGTAGTGCCACAGGGACAGGGGGCTCTGGGGCCAACGTCCTGACTTTC.

This clonotype was seen repeatedly, ten times or more. The V call is TRBV20-1, the J call TRBJ1-4, with unresolved D. Trimming removed 6 bases from V and 8 bases from J, with 10 bases in between. Germline V gene sequence: CDR1 DFQATT, CDR2 SNEGSKA (reference sequence). The CDR3 length is 11 residues. The chain's CDR3 is CSAIRREKLFF. The CDR3 nucleotides are TGCAGTGCGATCCGGCGGGAAAAACTGTTTTTT.

Ten or more counts support this clonotype. The chain recombines TRBV9 with TRBJ2-7, with unresolved D. The germline V and J ends were trimmed by 1 base and 0 bases, with 11 bases remaining between them. This CDR3 spans 15 amino acids. Looked up from germline, CDR1 is SGDLS and CDR2 is YYNGEE. The CDR3 region is CASSVKDRSSYEQYF. In DNA form, the CDR3 reads TGTGCCAGCAGCGTAAAGGACCGTAGCTCCTACGAGCAGTACTTC.

This clonotype was observed many times. V and J are TRBV5-1 and TRBJ2-7; D might be TRBD1 or TRBD2, each matching 7 bases. V shed 5 bases and J shed 2 bases, with 17 bases lying between them. This CDR3 comprises 15 residues. Germline V CDR1 and CDR2: SGHRS, YFSETQ. DNA of the CDR3: TGCGCCAGCAGTGCGGGGAGGGACAGAGCCTACGAGCAGTACTTC. Its protein is CASSAGRDRAYEQYF. Looking up the rest from reference TRBV5-1 and TRBJ2-7 gives the full variable domain: KAGVTQTPRYLIKTRGQQVTLSCSPISGHRSVSWYQQTPGQGLQFLFEYFSETQRNKGNFPGRFSGRQFSNSRSEMNVSTLELGDSALYLCASSAGRDRAYEQYFGPGTRLTVT.

This clonotype was observed at least ten times. The V and J genes are TRBV7-9 and TRBJ2-1; the D gene is possibly TRBD2 (6 bases). CDR1 and CDR2 (germline): SEHNR, FQNEAQ (reference sequence). Between the trimmed V and J ends, which lost 4 bases and 9 bases, there was a span of 10 bases. The CDR3 is made up of 12 amino acids. The chain's CDR3 is CASSSRGSEQFF. CDR3 bases: TGTGCCAGCAGCTCACGGGGGAGTGAGCAGTTCTTC.

This clonotype was seen ten or more times. The chain combines TRBV29-1 with TRBJ2-7; either TRBD1 or TRBD2 may fit D (5 bases each). This CDR3 region has 13 residues. V dropped 1 base and J dropped 4 bases, with 11 bases sitting between them. CDR1 is SQVTM and CDR2 is ANQGSEA in the germline V gene. The CDR3 region is CSVEGLGGYEQYF. DNA for the CDR3: TGCAGCGTTGAAGGCCTTGGGGGATACGAGCAGTACTTC.

This clonotype was observed many times. This chain uses TRBV7-6 with TRBJ2-6, with D possibly being TRBD1 or TRBD2 (5 bases each). The CDR3 contains 19 residues. CDR1 is SGHVS, CDR2 FNYEAQ, per germline. V was shortened by 1 base and J by 0 bases, with 16 bases between the two germline ends. The CDR3: CASSLGGGGITSGANVLTF. The DNA of the CDR3 is TGTGCCAGCAGCTTAGGAGGTGGGGGTATCACCTCTGGGGCCAACGTCCTGACTTTC.

This clonotype was picked up a small number of times. The V gene is TRBV7-8, the J gene TRBJ2-3; D is perhaps TRBD2 (6 bases). Germline V gene data show CDR1 as SGHVS and CDR2 as FQNEAQ. V lost 5 bases and J 4 bases, leaving 13 bases between the germline ends. This CDR3 has 14 residues. CDR3: CASSPLWRADTQYF. The CDR3 DNA is TGTGCCAGCAGCCCTCTCTGGAGGGCAGATACGCAGTATTTT.

This clonotype was seen ten or more times. CDR3 sequence reads: CASSAPGPSDDTQYF. CDR3 DNA sequence: TGTGCCAGCAGTGCCCCCGGACCATCCGACGATACGCAGTATTTT. V and J are TRBV25-1 and TRBJ2-3; D uncertain. Per the germline V gene, CDR1 is MGHDK and CDR2 is SYGVNS. The V end lost 4 bases, the J end lost 6 bases, and 17 bases lay between the germline ends. The CDR3 consists of 15 residues.

In its sample, this clonotype was seen many times. The V gene is TRBV7-2, the J gene TRBJ2-7, with TRBD1 identical over 8 bases. The germline V gene encodes CDR1 SGHTA and CDR2 FQGNSA. This CDR3 has 15 amino acids. Trimming cost V 4 bases and J 4 bases; bases outside gene matches: 9. The CDR3 is CASSYRTGFVYEQYF. The CDR3 coding sequence is TGTGCCAGCAGCTACCGGACAGGGTTCGTTTACGAGCAGTACTTC.

The table lists this clonotype with many counts. The V and J genes are TRBV5-1 and TRBJ2-5; D is undetermined. CDR1 is SGHRS, CDR2 YFSETQ, per germline. This CDR3 has 14 residues. V was clipped by 2 bases and J by 2 bases, with 10 bases between them. CDR3: CASSLGDSQETQYF. For the CDR3, the DNA is TGCGCCAGCAGCTTAGGAGACTCTCAAGAGACCCAGTACTTC.

The sample holds many counts of this clonotype. The chain carries TRBV7-9 and TRBJ2-7; D gene ambiguous. CDR3 length: 14 residues. V was clipped by 1 base and J by 2 bases, with 9 bases between them. The germline gives CDR1 SEHNR, CDR2 FQNEAQ (reference sequence). CDR3 DNA sequence: TGTGCCAGCAGCTTAGGGCTGGGGACCTACGAGCAGTACTTC. Translating gives CASSLGLGTYEQYF.

The table lists this clonotype with many counts. This chain joins TRBV7-2 and TRBJ2-7; possible D gene TRBD2, 5 bases. From germline, CDR1 is SGHTA and CDR2 FQGNSA. CDR3 size: 12 residues. Trimming shortened V by 7 bases and J by 6 bases, and 13 bases separated the two germline ends. The CDR3 loop reads CASTLEAGEQYF. The CDR3 coding sequence is TGTGCCAGCACCCTCGAGGCGGGCGAGCAGTACTTC.

This clonotype was found many times. This chain uses TRBV5-5 with TRBJ2-1; the match to TRBD2 covers 8 bases. With V trimmed by 4 bases and J by 7 bases, 10 bases remained unmatched. Germline CDR1 and CDR2: SGHKS and YYEKEE (reference sequence). CDR3 length: 15 residues. CDR3 sequence reads: CASSLPRGGLNEQFF. CDR3 DNA: TGTGCCAGCAGCCTTCCTCGGGGGGGCTTAAATGAGCAGTTCTTC. Full variable domain (missing parts from reference TRBV5-5 and TRBJ2-1): DAGVTQSPTHLIKTRGQQVTLRCSPISGHKSVSWYQQVLGQGPQFIFQYYEKEERGRGNFPDRFSARQFPNYSSELNVNALLLGDSALYLCASSLPRGGLNEQFFGPGTRLTVL.

In its sample, this clonotype was seen many times. J is TRBJ2-7 and V is TRBV20-1; D remains unclear. V lost 2 bases and J lost 0, with 11 bases in between. The length of the CDR3 is 14 residues. From germline, CDR1 is DFQATT and CDR2 SNEGSKA (reference sequence). The DNA of the CDR3 is TGCAGTGCTAGAAGGGCGGTAAGCTCCTACGAGCAGTACTTC. It specifies CSARRAVSSYEQYF.

This clonotype was seen only a few times. The genes are TRBV6-5 and TRBJ2-7, with D uncertain. CDR3 length equals 11 residues. In germline, CDR1 is MNHEY, CDR2 SVGAGI. The V end was cut by 6 bases, the J end by 6 bases, with 9 bases between. This CDR3 is CASRYKGEQYF. CDR3 nucleotides: TGTGCCAGCAGATATAAGGGCGAGCAGTACTTC.

This clonotype was recorded many times. This sequence joins TRBV6-5 and TRBJ2-7; the D is unclear. This CDR3 is built from 11 residues. V was trimmed by 2 bases and J by 6 bases, leaving 5 bases between them. The germline gives CDR1 MNHEY, CDR2 SVGAGI. This chain's CDR3 is CASSYKGEQYF. As DNA, the CDR3 is TGTGCCAGCAGTTACAAAGGCGAGCAGTACTTC.

Many counts were recorded for this clonotype. V gene TRBV20-1 combines with J gene TRBJ2-1; TRBD1 matches 9 bases. V lost 6 bases to trimming and J lost 0 bases; unmatched junction nucleotides: 3. CDR3 size: 14 residues. Germline CDR1 DFQATT, CDR2 SNEGSKA (reference sequence). CDR3 loop: CSARDRASYNEQFF. For the CDR3, the DNA is TGCAGTGCCCGGGACAGGGCCTCCTACAATGAGCAGTTCTTC.